This T cell receptor (beta chain) was sequenced during a study of Graves' ophthalmopathy and Graves' hyperthyroidism. Amplified TCR beta CDR3 regions were obtained using RNA transcripts as template. First-round RT-PCR used HTBI primers; second-round multiplex PCR followed. TCRdb processed the multiplex PCR reads anew with MiXCR; each CDR3 protein has one entry. The table has 1 million to 1.3 million distinct CDR3 sequences, around a third seen once. This CDR3 contains 13 residues. The germline V gene has CDR1 DFQATT and CDR2 SNEGSKA (reference sequence). The J segment lost 8 bases and the V segment lost 3 bases, leaving 7 bases of the junction unmatched.

This chain joins TRBV20-1 and TRBJ1-2, with 9 bases lining up with TRBD1. This clonotype originated in an adult man with Graves' hyperthyroidism. What was sequenced was peripheral blood or thyroid tissue (not recorded which). The CDR3 here is CSASTGTGPGYTF. The DNA for the CDR3 is TGCAGTGCTAGTACCGGGACAGGGCCCGGCTACACCTTC.